This is a list of T cell receptor beta chains from one sample in a study of identical twins. MiXCR, run by TCRdb on the 5' RACE reads, gives a single entry per CDR3 protein. Of hundreds of thousands of distinct CDR3 sequences detected, 8.6% appear once; the ten largest clones hold about 0.98%. This same sample was also part of a study on yellow fever vaccine responses in identical twins.

The source material was PBMCs. The receptors derive from a woman aged 18-35 years in good health. Each CDR3 is given with its conserved first and last residue. The order of the fields is D gene, V gene, J gene, clone size, CDR3 DNA, CDR3 protein. D genes are given only for firm matches. Size tells how often a clone was seen (once, few, many) or the class of an expanded clone, and some rows leave it out.

D gene: TRBD2
V gene: TRBV29-1
J gene: TRBJ2-4
clone size: many
CDR3 DNA: TGCAGCGTTGAGTTCGGGGGGAACATTCAGTACTTC
CDR3 protein: CSVEFGGNIQYF

D gene: TRBD1
V gene: TRBV5-1
J gene: TRBJ2-3
clone size: NA
CDR3 DNA: TGCGCCAGCAAATGGACAGGTCTCGCAGATACGCAGTATTTT
CDR3 protein: CASKWTGLADTQYF

D gene: TRBD2
V gene: TRBV7-3
J gene: TRBJ2-1
clone size: many
CDR3 DNA: TGTGCCAGCAGTAGGACTAGCGGGGTCAATGAGCAGTTCTTC
CDR3 protein: CASSRTSGVNEQFF

D gene: TRBD1
V gene: TRBV20-1
J gene: TRBJ1-1
clone size: NA
CDR3 DNA: TGCAGTGCTAGAGTTCCGGACAGGTTGGTTAGAGCTTTCTTT
CDR3 protein: CSARVPDRLVRAFF

D gene: NA
V gene: TRBV6-2/TRBV6-3
J gene: TRBJ2-2
clone size: few
CDR3 DNA: TGTGCCAGCGAGGGAACCAACACCGGGGAGCTGTTTTTT
CDR3 protein: CASEGTNTGELFF

D gene: TRBD2
V gene: TRBV20-1
J gene: TRBJ2-1
clone size: few
CDR3 DNA: TGCAGTGCTAGCCTGGGACTAGCGGGGGGATATGAGCAGTTCTTC
CDR3 protein: CSASLGLAGGYEQFF

D gene: TRBD2
V gene: TRBV7-8
J gene: TRBJ2-2
clone size: few
CDR3 DNA: TGTGCCAGCAGCTTCAGAGCGGGAGTGGCCACCGGGGAGCTGTTTTTT
CDR3 protein: CASSFRAGVATGELFF

D gene: NA
V gene: TRBV28
J gene: TRBJ2-2
clone size: NA
CDR3 DNA: TGTGCCAGCAGTTCGACAGTTTACCCGAACACCGGGGAGCTGTTTTTT
CDR3 protein: CASSSTVYPNTGELFF

D gene: TRBD1
V gene: TRBV29-1
J gene: TRBJ2-3
clone size: NA
CDR3 DNA: TGCAGCGTGGACAGGGGCCCCTCGAATACGCAGTATTTT
CDR3 protein: CSVDRGPSNTQYF

D gene: TRBD1
V gene: TRBV7-9
J gene: TRBJ2-7
clone size: many
CDR3 DNA: TGTGCCAGCAGCGCCGAAAAGGGACAGCCTAACTTC
CDR3 protein: CASSAEKGQPNF

D gene: NA
V gene: TRBV29-1
J gene: TRBJ2-7
clone size: many
CDR3 DNA: TGCAGCGTTGTGTCCCCAAGTTCTTCGGCTGGTTCCTACGAGCAGTACTTC
CDR3 protein: CSVVSPSSSAGSYEQYF

D gene: TRBD1
V gene: TRBV6-2/TRBV6-3
J gene: TRBJ2-2
clone size: once
CDR3 DNA: TGTGCCAGCACCGCGCAGTACCGGGACAGGGATGACACCGGGGAGCTGTTTTTT
CDR3 protein: CASTAQYRDRDDTGELFF

D gene: NA
V gene: TRBV4-3
J gene: TRBJ2-4
clone size: few
CDR3 DNA: TGCGCCAGCAGCCAAGATTCCCGCCAGGGGGGAACTTTGTCCAAAAACATTCAGTACTTC
CDR3 protein: CASSQDSRQGGTLSKNIQYF

D gene: NA
V gene: TRBV29-1
J gene: TRBJ2-2
clone size: NA
CDR3 DNA: TGCAGCGTTGAAGTATGGGCCGACTACACCGGGGAGCTGTTTTTT
CDR3 protein: CSVEVWADYTGELFF

D gene: TRBD2
V gene: TRBV7-2
J gene: TRBJ2-7
clone size: few
CDR3 DNA: TGTGCCAGCAGCAAGGGTCCCCCGGGAGGGATGTACGAGCAGTACTTC
CDR3 protein: CASSKGPPGGMYEQYF

D gene: TRBD2
V gene: TRBV7-7
J gene: TRBJ2-2
clone size: many
CDR3 DNA: TGTGCTAGCAGCCCCTCCGGGGGGACCGGGGAGCTGTTTTTT
CDR3 protein: CASSPSGGTGELFF

D gene: NA
V gene: TRBV5-1
J gene: TRBJ2-5
clone size: NA
CDR3 DNA: TGCGCCAGCAGCGCATTCATACAGGGAGTGGGAGAGACCCAGTACTTC
CDR3 protein: CASSAFIQGVGETQYF

D gene: TRBD2
V gene: TRBV11-2
J gene: TRBJ2-3
clone size: few
CDR3 DNA: TGTGCCAGCAGCCCTCGACTAGCCGCTCCGGGTACGCAGTATTTT
CDR3 protein: CASSPRLAAPGTQYF

D gene: NA
V gene: TRBV7-8
J gene: TRBJ2-1
clone size: few
CDR3 DNA: TGTGCCAGCAGCGGGGATCGGGCTAGCCTTCGCGGTGGTCGAGAGCAGTTCTTC
CDR3 protein: CASSGDRASLRGGREQFF

D gene: TRBD1
V gene: TRBV7-2
J gene: TRBJ1-5
clone size: NA
CDR3 DNA: TGTGCCAGCAGCTTAGGGGACAGGGATGCTCAGCCCCAGCATTTT
CDR3 protein: CASSLGDRDAQPQHF

D gene: TRBD1
V gene: TRBV28
J gene: TRBJ2-2
clone size: few
CDR3 DNA: TGTGCCAGCACTCCGGGGGACAGGGACACCGGGGAGCTGTTTTTT
CDR3 protein: CASTPGDRDTGELFF

D gene: NA
V gene: TRBV4-1
J gene: TRBJ1-5
clone size: NA
CDR3 DNA: TGCGCCAGCAGCCAAGGCCACAACGGGCAGCCCCAGCATTTT
CDR3 protein: CASSQGHNGQPQHF

D gene: NA
V gene: TRBV7-9
J gene: TRBJ2-7
clone size: many
CDR3 DNA: TGTGCCAGCAGCTCCGGATACCAGGGACCCTACGAGCAGTACTTC
CDR3 protein: CASSSGYQGPYEQYF

D gene: NA
V gene: TRBV15
J gene: TRBJ2-7
clone size: few
CDR3 DNA: TGTGCCACCAGCAGAGATGGGGCGTACGAGCAGTACTTC
CDR3 protein: CATSRDGAYEQYF

D gene: TRBD1
V gene: TRBV7-8
J gene: TRBJ1-1
clone size: few
CDR3 DNA: TGTGCCAGCAGCCCGCTACGGACAGGGAACACTGAAGCTTTCTTT
CDR3 protein: CASSPLRTGNTEAFF

D gene: TRBD2
V gene: TRBV3-1
J gene: TRBJ2-1
clone size: few
CDR3 DNA: TGTGCCAGCAGCCGAGAGGGCCTAGCGGACTCCTACAATGAGCAGTTCTTC
CDR3 protein: CASSREGLADSYNEQFF

D gene: TRBD2
V gene: TRBV15
J gene: TRBJ2-1
clone size: many
CDR3 DNA: TGTGCCACCAAAGCCCGCGGGGGCTACAATGAGCAGTTCTTC
CDR3 protein: CATKARGGYNEQFF

D gene: TRBD1
V gene: TRBV30
J gene: TRBJ2-5
clone size: NA
CDR3 DNA: TGTGCCTGGAGTCCTAAGACAGGGGGCGCGGGAGAGACCCAGTACTTC
CDR3 protein: CAWSPKTGGAGETQYF

D gene: NA
V gene: TRBV6-1
J gene: TRBJ1-1
clone size: many
CDR3 DNA: TGTGCCAGCGTAGGGACAGAAGCTTTCTTT
CDR3 protein: CASVGTEAFF

D gene: NA
V gene: TRBV30
J gene: TRBJ2-3
clone size: few
CDR3 DNA: TGTGCCTGGAGTCTGAGAGTTACAGATACGCAGTATTTT
CDR3 protein: CAWSLRVTDTQYF

D gene: NA
V gene: TRBV6-5
J gene: TRBJ2-7
clone size: NA
CDR3 DNA: TGTGCCAGCAGTTCCAGTCTGGGGGCAGTAGGGGGGGACTACGAGCAGTACTTC
CDR3 protein: CASSSSLGAVGGDYEQYF

D gene: TRBD2
V gene: TRBV20-1
J gene: TRBJ2-1
clone size: NA
CDR3 DNA: TGCAGTGCCAAGACAAGGGGGACTAGCGGGGGTGATGAGCAGTTCTTC
CDR3 protein: CSAKTRGTSGGDEQFF

D gene: NA
V gene: TRBV11-2
J gene: TRBJ2-7
clone size: NA
CDR3 DNA: TGTGCCAGCAGCTCGGGGGTTAAGCAGTACTTC
CDR3 protein: CASSSGVKQYF

D gene: NA
V gene: TRBV20-1
J gene: TRBJ2-7
clone size: few
CDR3 DNA: TGCAGTGCTAGGAGGAAGAGCTCCTACGAGCAGTACTTC
CDR3 protein: CSARRKSSYEQYF

D gene: NA
V gene: TRBV5-1
J gene: TRBJ2-7
clone size: many
CDR3 DNA: TGCGCCAGCAGCTTGGAGTGGCAGGGGAATCCCTACGAGCAGTACTTC
CDR3 protein: CASSLEWQGNPYEQYF

D gene: NA
V gene: TRBV12-3/TRBV12-4
J gene: TRBJ1-2
clone size: many
CDR3 DNA: TGTGCCAGCACCCCACAGGGCTTTGGTGGCTACACCTTC
CDR3 protein: CASTPQGFGGYTF

D gene: NA
V gene: TRBV28
J gene: TRBJ2-7
clone size: few
CDR3 DNA: TGTGCCAGCAGCCTCACAGGGAAATTAGGCGAGCAGTACTTC
CDR3 protein: CASSLTGKLGEQYF

D gene: TRBD2
V gene: TRBV11-2
J gene: TRBJ2-7
clone size: few
CDR3 DNA: TGTGCCAGCAGCTCAGACGGGACTAGAGGCGAGCAGTACTTC
CDR3 protein: CASSSDGTRGEQYF

D gene: NA
V gene: TRBV2
J gene: TRBJ1-2
clone size: NA
CDR3 DNA: TGTGCCAGCAGTGAGCAGGGACGCGACTATGGCTACACCTTC
CDR3 protein: CASSEQGRDYGYTF

D gene: NA
V gene: TRBV28
J gene: TRBJ1-5
clone size: NA
CDR3 DNA: TGTGCCAGCGCGGACAGCAAGAATCAGCCCCAGCATTTT
CDR3 protein: CASADSKNQPQHF

D gene: NA
V gene: TRBV9
J gene: TRBJ2-2
clone size: few
CDR3 DNA: TGTGCCAGCAGCGTAGGTTCTAGCACCGGGGAGCTGTTTTTT
CDR3 protein: CASSVGSSTGELFF

D gene: NA
V gene: TRBV27
J gene: TRBJ1-1
clone size: NA
CDR3 DNA: TGTGCCAGCAGCAAAACGGACGGGACTGAAGCTTTCTTT
CDR3 protein: CASSKTDGTEAFF

D gene: TRBD2
V gene: TRBV14
J gene: TRBJ2-1
clone size: few
CDR3 DNA: TGTGCCAGCAGCCAAGCCCGCGGGAGGGCCTTTGATGAGCAGTTCTTC
CDR3 protein: CASSQARGRAFDEQFF

D gene: NA
V gene: TRBV24-1
J gene: TRBJ2-2
clone size: few
CDR3 DNA: TGTGCCACCAGTGATGCCGCTTTATCGGGAGCCGGGGAGCTGTTTTTT
CDR3 protein: CATSDAALSGAGELFF

D gene: NA
V gene: TRBV7-2
J gene: TRBJ2-7
clone size: few
CDR3 DNA: TGTGCCAGCAGCCTTAGTGTAGGGAGCTCCTACGAGCAGTACTTC
CDR3 protein: CASSLSVGSSYEQYF

D gene: TRBD2
V gene: TRBV28
J gene: TRBJ2-2
clone size: many
CDR3 DNA: TGTGCCAGCAGTTTCCTGAGCAACGGGAGGACCGGGGAGCTGTTTTTT
CDR3 protein: CASSFLSNGRTGELFF

D gene: TRBD2
V gene: TRBV7-9
J gene: TRBJ2-1
clone size: NA
CDR3 DNA: TGTGCCAGCAGCTTTGGGGGACTAGCGGGGTCGGCGAATGAGCAGTTCTTC
CDR3 protein: CASSFGGLAGSANEQFF

D gene: NA
V gene: TRBV18
J gene: TRBJ2-3
clone size: NA
CDR3 DNA: TGTGCCAGCTCACAGAATAGCGGCACAGATACGCAGTATTTT
CDR3 protein: CASSQNSGTDTQYF

D gene: TRBD2
V gene: TRBV2
J gene: TRBJ2-3
clone size: NA
CDR3 DNA: TGTGCCAGCTTTGACCTCCTAGCGGGAGCCTCAGATACGCAGTATTTT
CDR3 protein: CASFDLLAGASDTQYF

D gene: NA
V gene: TRBV7-9
J gene: TRBJ2-7
clone size: many
CDR3 DNA: TGTGCCAGCACCACCTCGACAGGAGCCTACGAGCAGTACTTC
CDR3 protein: CASTTSTGAYEQYF

D gene: TRBD1
V gene: TRBV5-5
J gene: TRBJ2-7
clone size: NA
CDR3 DNA: TGTGCCAGCAGCTCTTCTGGGACAGGGATCTACGAGCAGTACTTC
CDR3 protein: CASSSSGTGIYEQYF

D gene: TRBD2
V gene: TRBV6-2/TRBV6-3
J gene: TRBJ2-7
clone size: many
CDR3 DNA: TGTGCCAGCAGCAAGGGGACTAGCGGGAGATCCTACGAGCAGTACTTC
CDR3 protein: CASSKGTSGRSYEQYF

D gene: NA
V gene: TRBV6-2/TRBV6-3
J gene: TRBJ2-5
clone size: few
CDR3 DNA: TGTGCCAGCAGTCTACACGGAGCGGGGACAGTGGAGACCCAGTACTTC
CDR3 protein: CASSLHGAGTVETQYF

D gene: TRBD1
V gene: TRBV6-4
J gene: TRBJ2-3
clone size: many
CDR3 DNA: TGTGCCAGCAGTGACGGGACAGGGAGCACAGATACGCAGTATTTT
CDR3 protein: CASSDGTGSTDTQYF

D gene: TRBD1
V gene: TRBV10-3
J gene: TRBJ2-2
clone size: few
CDR3 DNA: TGTGCCATCAGCAGCCGGGACAGTAACACCGGGGAGCTGTTTTTT
CDR3 protein: CAISSRDSNTGELFF

D gene: TRBD2
V gene: TRBV7-9
J gene: TRBJ2-7
clone size: NA
CDR3 DNA: TGTGCCAGCAGCAGAAGCTCGGGGGGCGAGCAGTACTTC
CDR3 protein: CASSRSSGGEQYF

D gene: TRBD1
V gene: TRBV28
J gene: TRBJ1-1
clone size: few
CDR3 DNA: TGTGCCAGCAGTTTCCCCGGACAGGGGCACACTGAAGCTTTCTTT
CDR3 protein: CASSFPGQGHTEAFF

D gene: NA
V gene: TRBV2
J gene: TRBJ2-4
clone size: NA
CDR3 DNA: TGTGCCAGCAGTGAAACAGGGCTAGCCAAAAACATTCAGTACTTC
CDR3 protein: CASSETGLAKNIQYF

D gene: NA
V gene: TRBV29-1
J gene: TRBJ1-1
clone size: few
CDR3 DNA: TGCAGCGTTGTCGAGGGACGCACCGTTGGGGCTTTCTTT
CDR3 protein: CSVVEGRTVGAFF

D gene: NA
V gene: TRBV3-1
J gene: TRBJ2-7
clone size: few
CDR3 DNA: TGTGCCAGCATGCGAAATGGCAGGGGGGGATACGAGCAGTACTTC
CDR3 protein: CASMRNGRGGYEQYF